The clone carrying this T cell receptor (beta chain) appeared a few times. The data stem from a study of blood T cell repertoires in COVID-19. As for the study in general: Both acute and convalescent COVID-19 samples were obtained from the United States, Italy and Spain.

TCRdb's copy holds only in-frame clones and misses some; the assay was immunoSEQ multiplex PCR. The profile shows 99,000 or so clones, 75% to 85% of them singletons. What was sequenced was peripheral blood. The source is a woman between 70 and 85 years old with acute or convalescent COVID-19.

For the CDR3, the DNA is TGTGCCAGCAGCTTGAGCCTGACAGGGGACTTCTACGAGCAGTACTTC. Residues: CASSLSLTGDFYEQYF. The chain links TRBV28 to TRBJ2-7; 8 bases are a match to TRBD1. In germline, CDR1 is MDHEN, CDR2 SYDVKM. With V trimmed by 6 bases and J by 3 bases, 13 bases remained unmatched. CDR3 length equals 16 residues.